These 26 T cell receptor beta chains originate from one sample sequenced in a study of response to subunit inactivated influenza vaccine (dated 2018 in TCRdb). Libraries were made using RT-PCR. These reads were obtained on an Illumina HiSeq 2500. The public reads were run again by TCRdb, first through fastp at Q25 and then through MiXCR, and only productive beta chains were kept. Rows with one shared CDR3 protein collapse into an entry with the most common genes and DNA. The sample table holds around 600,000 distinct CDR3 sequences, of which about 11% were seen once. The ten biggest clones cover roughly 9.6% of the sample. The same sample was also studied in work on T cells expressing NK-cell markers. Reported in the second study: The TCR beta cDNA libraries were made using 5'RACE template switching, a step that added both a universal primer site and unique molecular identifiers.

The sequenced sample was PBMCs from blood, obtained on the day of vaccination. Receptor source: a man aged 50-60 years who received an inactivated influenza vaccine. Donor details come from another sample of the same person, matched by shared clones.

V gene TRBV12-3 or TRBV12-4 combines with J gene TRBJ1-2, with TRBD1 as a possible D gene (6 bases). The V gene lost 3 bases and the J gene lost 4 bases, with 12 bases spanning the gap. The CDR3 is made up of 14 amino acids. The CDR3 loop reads CASSFSGAGYGYTF. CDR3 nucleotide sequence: TGTGCCAGCAGTTTTTCGGGGGCTGGCTATGGCTACACCTTC.

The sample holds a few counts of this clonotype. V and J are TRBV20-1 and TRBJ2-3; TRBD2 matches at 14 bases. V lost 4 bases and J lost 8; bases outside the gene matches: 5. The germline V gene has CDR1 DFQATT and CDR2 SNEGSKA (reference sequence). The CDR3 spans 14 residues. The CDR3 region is CSAIPGLAGATQYF. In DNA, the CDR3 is TGCAGTGCTATTCCGGGACTAGCGGGAGCTACGCAGTATTTT.

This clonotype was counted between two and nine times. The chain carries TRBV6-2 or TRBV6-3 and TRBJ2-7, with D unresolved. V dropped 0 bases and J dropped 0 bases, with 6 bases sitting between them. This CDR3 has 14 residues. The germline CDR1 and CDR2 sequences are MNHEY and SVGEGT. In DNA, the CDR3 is TGTGCCAGCAGTTACTCCAGGAGCTCCTACGAGCAGTACTTC. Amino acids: CASSYSRSSYEQYF.

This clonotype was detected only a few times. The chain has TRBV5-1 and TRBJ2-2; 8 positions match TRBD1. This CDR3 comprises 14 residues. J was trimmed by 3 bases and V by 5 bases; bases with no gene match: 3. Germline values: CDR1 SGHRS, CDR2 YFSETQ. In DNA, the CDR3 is TGCGCCAGCAGAATGACAGGGGACACCGGGGAGCTGTTTTTT. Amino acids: CASRMTGDTGELFF.

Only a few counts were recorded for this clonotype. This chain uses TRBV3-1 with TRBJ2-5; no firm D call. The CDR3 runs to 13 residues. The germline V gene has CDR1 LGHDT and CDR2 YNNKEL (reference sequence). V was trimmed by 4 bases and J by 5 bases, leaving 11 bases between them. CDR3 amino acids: CASSPRLLETQYF. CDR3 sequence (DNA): TGTGCCAGCAGCCCGCGCCTTTTGGAGACCCAGTACTTC.

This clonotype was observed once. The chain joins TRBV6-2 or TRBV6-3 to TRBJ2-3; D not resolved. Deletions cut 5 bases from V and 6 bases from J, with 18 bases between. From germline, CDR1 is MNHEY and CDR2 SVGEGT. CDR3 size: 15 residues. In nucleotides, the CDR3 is TGTGCCAGCAGTCCCTCCGGTCTCCGGCGTGATACGCAGTATTTT. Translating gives CASSPSGLRRDTQYF.

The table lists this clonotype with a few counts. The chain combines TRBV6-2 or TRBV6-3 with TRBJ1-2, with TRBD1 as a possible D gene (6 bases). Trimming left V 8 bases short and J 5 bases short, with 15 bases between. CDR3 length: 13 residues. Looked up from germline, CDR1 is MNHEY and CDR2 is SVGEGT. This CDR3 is CASSGTNLYGYTF. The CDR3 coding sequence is TGTGCCAGCTCCGGGACAAACCTTTATGGCTACACCTTC.

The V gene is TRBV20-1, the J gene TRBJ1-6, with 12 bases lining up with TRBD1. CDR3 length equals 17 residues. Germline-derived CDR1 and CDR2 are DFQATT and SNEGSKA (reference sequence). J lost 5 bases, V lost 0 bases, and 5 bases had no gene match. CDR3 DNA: TGCAGTGCTAGAGATCGGGACAGGGGGCCTAATAATTCACCCCTCCACTTT. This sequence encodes CSARDRDRGPNNSPLHF.

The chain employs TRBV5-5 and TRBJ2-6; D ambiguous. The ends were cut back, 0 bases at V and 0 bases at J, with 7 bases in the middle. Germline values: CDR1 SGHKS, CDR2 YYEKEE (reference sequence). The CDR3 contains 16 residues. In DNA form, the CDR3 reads TGTGCCAGCAGCTTGGTGGCAGCCTCTGGGGCCAACGTCCTGACTTTC. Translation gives CASSLVAASGANVLTF.

DNA of the CDR3: TGTGCCAGCAGGATCTCCACTGAAGCTTTCTTT. Translating gives CASRISTEAFF. The chain couples TRBV7-2 to TRBJ1-1; no clear D gene. V was clipped by 6 bases and J by 4 bases, with 6 bases between them. The CDR3 length is 11 residues. The germline gives CDR1 SGHTA, CDR2 FQGNSA. The complete variable domain, with remaining parts taken from reference TRBV7-2 and TRBJ1-1, reads GAGVSQSPSNKVTEKGKDVELRCDPISGHTALYWYRQSLGQGLEFLIYFQGNSAPDKSGLPSDRFSAERTGGSVSTLTIQRTQQEDSAVYLCASRISTEAFFGQGTRLTVV.

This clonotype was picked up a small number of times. This CDR3 reads CASSPLPGNSYNSPLHF. In nucleotides, the CDR3 is TGTGCCAGCTCACCACTCCCGGGGAACTCCTATAATTCACCCCTCCACTTT. The J gene is TRBJ1-6, the V gene TRBV18; D is uncertain. This CDR3 has 17 residues. Trimming removed 1 base from V and 0 bases from J, with 10 bases in between. Germline V gives CDR1 KGHSH, CDR2 LQKENI.

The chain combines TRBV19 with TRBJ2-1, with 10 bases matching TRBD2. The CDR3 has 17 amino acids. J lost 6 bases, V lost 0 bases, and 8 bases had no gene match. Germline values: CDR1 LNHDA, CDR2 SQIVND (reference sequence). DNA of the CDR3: TGTGCCAGTAGTATAGAGCCTCCGGGACTAGCGACCAATGAGCAGTTCTTC. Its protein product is CASSIEPPGLATNEQFF. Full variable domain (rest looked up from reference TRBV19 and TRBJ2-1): DGGITQSPKYLFRKEGQNVTLSCEQNLNHDAMYWYRQDPGQGLRLIYYSQIVNDFQKGDIAEGYSVSREKKESFPLTVTSAQKNPTAFYLCASSIEPPGLATNEQFFGPGTRLTVL.

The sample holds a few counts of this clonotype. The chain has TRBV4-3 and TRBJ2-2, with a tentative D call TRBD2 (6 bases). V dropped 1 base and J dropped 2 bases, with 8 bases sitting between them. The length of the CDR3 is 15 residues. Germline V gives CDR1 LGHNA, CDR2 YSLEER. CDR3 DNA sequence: TGCGCCAGCAGCCAAGGGGACTCTAACACCGGGGAGCTGTTTTTT. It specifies CASSQGDSNTGELFF.

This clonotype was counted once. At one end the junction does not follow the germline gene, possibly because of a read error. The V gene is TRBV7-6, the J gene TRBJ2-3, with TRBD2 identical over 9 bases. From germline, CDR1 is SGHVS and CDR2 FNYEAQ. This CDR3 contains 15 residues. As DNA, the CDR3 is TGTGCCAGCAGCTTAGGCGGGGGGGGCACAGCTACGCAGTATTTT. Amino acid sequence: CASSLGGGGTATQYF.

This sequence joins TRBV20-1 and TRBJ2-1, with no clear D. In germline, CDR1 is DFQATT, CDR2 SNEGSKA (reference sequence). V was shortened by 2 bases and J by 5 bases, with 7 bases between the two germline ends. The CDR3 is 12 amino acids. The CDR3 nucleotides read TGCAGTGCTAGAAACGGCAACAATGAGCAGTTCTTC. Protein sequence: CSARNGNNEQFF.

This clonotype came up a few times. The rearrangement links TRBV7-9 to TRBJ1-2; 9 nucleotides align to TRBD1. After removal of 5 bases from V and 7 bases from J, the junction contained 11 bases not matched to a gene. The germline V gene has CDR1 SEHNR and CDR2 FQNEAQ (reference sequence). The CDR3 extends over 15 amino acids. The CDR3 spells CASSPRTGASGGYTF. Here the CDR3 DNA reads TGTGCCAGCAGCCCAAGGACAGGGGCCAGTGGTGGCTACACCTTC.

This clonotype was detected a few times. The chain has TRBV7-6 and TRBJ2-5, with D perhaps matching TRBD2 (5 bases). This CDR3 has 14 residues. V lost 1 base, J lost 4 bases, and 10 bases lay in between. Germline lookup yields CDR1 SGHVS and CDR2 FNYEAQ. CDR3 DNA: TGTGCCAGCAGCTTAGTTCCCGAGGGAGAGACCCAGTACTTC. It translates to CASSLVPEGETQYF.

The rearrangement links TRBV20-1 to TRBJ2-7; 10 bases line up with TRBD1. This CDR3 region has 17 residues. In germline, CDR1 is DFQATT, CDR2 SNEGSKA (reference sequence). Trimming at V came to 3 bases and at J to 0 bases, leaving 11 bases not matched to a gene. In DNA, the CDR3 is TGCAGTGCTAGCCCCGCAGACAGGGGGCGGAACTCCTACGAGCAGTACTTC. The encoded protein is CSASPADRGRNSYEQYF.

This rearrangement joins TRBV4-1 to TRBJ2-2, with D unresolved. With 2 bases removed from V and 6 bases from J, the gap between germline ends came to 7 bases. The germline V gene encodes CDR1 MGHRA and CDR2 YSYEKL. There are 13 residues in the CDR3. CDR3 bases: TGCGCCAGCAGCCAATATTGGCCCGGGGAGCTGTTTTTT. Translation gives CASSQYWPGELFF.

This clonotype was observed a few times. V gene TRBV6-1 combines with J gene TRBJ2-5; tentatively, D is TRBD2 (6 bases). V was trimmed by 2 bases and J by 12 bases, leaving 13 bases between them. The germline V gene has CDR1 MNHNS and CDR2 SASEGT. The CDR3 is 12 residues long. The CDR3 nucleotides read TGTGCCAGCAGTGAAACAGCAGGAGGGGAGTACTTC. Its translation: CASSETAGGEYF.

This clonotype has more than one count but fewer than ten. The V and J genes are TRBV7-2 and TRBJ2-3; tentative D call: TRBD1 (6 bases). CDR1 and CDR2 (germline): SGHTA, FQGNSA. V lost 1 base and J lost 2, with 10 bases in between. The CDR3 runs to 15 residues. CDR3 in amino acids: CASSLDRGTTDTQYF. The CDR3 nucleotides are TGTGCCAGCAGCTTAGATAGGGGGACCACAGATACGCAGTATTTT.

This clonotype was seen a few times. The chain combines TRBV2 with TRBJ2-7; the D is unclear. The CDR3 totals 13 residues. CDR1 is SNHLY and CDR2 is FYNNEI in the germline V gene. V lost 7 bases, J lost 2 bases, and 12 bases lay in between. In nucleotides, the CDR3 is TGTGCCAGCACTGAGAATATTGCCTACGAGCAGTACTTC. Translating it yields CASTENIAYEQYF.

CDR3 in DNA: TGTGCCAGCAGGCAATGGGATTACGAGCAGTACTTC. This codes for CASRQWDYEQYF. The rearrangement links TRBV2 to TRBJ2-7; D gene ambiguous. The CDR3 is made up of 12 amino acids. Per germline, CDR1 SNHLY and CDR2 FYNNEI. V dropped 6 bases and J dropped 4 bases, with 10 bases sitting between them.

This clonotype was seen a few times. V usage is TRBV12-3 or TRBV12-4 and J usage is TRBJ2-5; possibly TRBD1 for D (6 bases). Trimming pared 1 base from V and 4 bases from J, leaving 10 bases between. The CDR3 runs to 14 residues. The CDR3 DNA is TGTGCCAGCAGTTTAGTTCCAGGGGCAGAGACCCAGTACTTC. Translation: CASSLVPGAETQYF.

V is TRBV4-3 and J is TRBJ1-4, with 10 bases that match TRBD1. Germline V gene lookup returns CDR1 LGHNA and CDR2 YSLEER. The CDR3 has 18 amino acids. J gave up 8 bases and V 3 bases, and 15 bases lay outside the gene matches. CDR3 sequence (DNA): TGCGCCAGCAGCCACTCATTCAGGACAGGGGGAAGAATCGAAAAACTGTTTTTT. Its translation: CASSHSFRTGGRIEKLFF.

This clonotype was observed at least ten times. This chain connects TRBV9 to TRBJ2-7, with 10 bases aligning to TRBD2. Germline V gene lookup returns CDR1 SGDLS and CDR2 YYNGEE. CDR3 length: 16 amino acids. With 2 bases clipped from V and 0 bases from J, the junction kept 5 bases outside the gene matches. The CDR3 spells CASSVDASGSSYEQYF. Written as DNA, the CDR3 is TGTGCCAGCAGCGTTGACGCTAGCGGGAGCTCCTACGAGCAGTACTTC.